This entry lists 14 T cell receptor beta chains sequenced from one sample in a study of blood T cell repertoires in COVID-19. TCRdb keeps only in-frame clones here, not all; method: immunoSEQ multiplex PCR. The profile covers some 58,000 clones, with 77% appearing a single time and 25% to 40% taken by the ten largest. Input material: peripheral blood. These TCRs come from a human donor in a cohort sampled during active COVID-19.

V gene TRBV19 combines with J gene TRBJ1-6; 10 bases are a match to TRBD1. The CDR3 consists of 13 residues. Trimming at V came to 8 bases and at J to 9 bases, leaving 4 bases not matched to a gene. Germline values: CDR1 LNHDA, CDR2 SQIVND (reference sequence). This CDR3 reads CASGGTGVSPLHF. The CDR3 bases are TGTGCCAGTGGAGGGACAGGGGTTTCACCCCTCCACTTT.

This chain connects TRBV4-1 to TRBJ1-1, with 12 nucleotides matching TRBD1. V dropped 4 bases and J dropped 5; count of bases not matched to a gene: 5. This CDR3 has 15 residues. Germline CDR1 MGHRA, CDR2 YSYEKL. The CDR3 DNA follows: TGCGCCAGCAGCCGGGGGGACAGGGGGCTAACTGAAGCTTTCTTT. It is translated as CASSRGDRGLTEAFF.

The genes are TRBV27 and TRBJ2-3; a weak D match, TRBD2 (6 bases). Germline loops: CDR1 MNHEY, CDR2 SMNVEV (reference sequence). The CDR3 runs to 15 residues. Trimming shortened V by 5 bases and J by 1 base, and 13 bases separated the two germline ends. As DNA, the CDR3 is TGTGCCAGCAGTATGGACTACGCGGGCACAGATACGCAGTATTTT. Amino acids: CASSMDYAGTDTQYF.

The chain carries TRBV11-2 and TRBJ1-1, with TRBD1 matching over 8 bases. CDR1 and CDR2 (germline): SGHAT, FQNNGV. This CDR3 is 12 amino acids long. Unmatched junction bases numbered 7, after V lost 5 bases and J lost 11 bases. The CDR3 DNA sequence: TGTGCCAGCAGCCCGGACAGGGATCGGGCTTTCTTT. Translation gives CASSPDRDRAFF.

This chain's CDR3 is CASSGSEGAFGTEAFF. CDR3 in DNA: TGTGCCAGCAGTGGATCCGAAGGGGCTTTTGGCACTGAAGCTTTCTTT. The chain joins TRBV6-1 to TRBJ1-1; D may be TRBD1 (5 bases). Germline CDR1 and CDR2: MNHNS and SASEGT. This CDR3 has 16 amino acids. V was trimmed by 4 bases and J by 4 bases, leaving 19 bases between them.

The chain has TRBV6-5 and TRBJ1-6, with 10 positions matching TRBD1. This CDR3 comprises 15 residues. Germline CDR1 MNHEY, CDR2 SVGAGI. The J segment lost 10 bases and the V segment lost 5 bases, leaving 8 bases of the junction unmatched. In nucleotides, the CDR3 is TGTGCCAGCAGTCGTCGCCGACAGGGGGCCTCACCCCTCCACTTT. Its translation: CASSRRRQGASPLHF.

Comments on this clone: The junction and the germline gene differ at one end; a read error may be behind it. V gene TRBV6-5 combines with J gene TRBJ1-2, with TRBD1 matching 7 bases. Germline lookup yields CDR1 MNHEY and CDR2 SVGAGI. This CDR3 contains 16 residues. The CDR3 is CAGSYKIPTGAYGYTF. The CDR3 bases are TGTGCCGGCAGCTACAAAATTCCAACAGGGGCTTATGGCTACACCTTC.

This chain links TRBV19 with TRBJ2-3; possible D gene TRBD1, 6 bases. Trimming cost V 4 bases and J 0 bases, with 20 bases left between them. The CDR3 sequence is 18 residues long. Per the germline V gene, CDR1 is LNHDA and CDR2 is SQIVND (reference sequence). CDR3 sequence: CASSNRALGAFSTDTQYF. Here the CDR3 DNA reads TGTGCCAGTAGTAACCGGGCCTTGGGGGCATTCAGCACAGATACGCAGTATTTT.

The chain carries TRBV6-5 and TRBJ1-6; no definite D call. Germline V gene data show CDR1 as MNHEY and CDR2 as SVGAGI. Trimming shortened V by 2 bases and J by 8 bases, and 16 bases separated the two germline ends. This CDR3 spans 16 amino acids. The DNA of the CDR3 is TGTGCCAGCAGTTACCTCCTGAGACTTTCGGATTCACCCCTCCACTTT. This translates into CASSYLLRLSDSPLHF.

This chain uses TRBV7-8 with TRBJ1-1; D unclear. This CDR3 has 12 amino acids. Germline values: CDR1 SGHVS, CDR2 FQNEAQ. Trimming removed 10 bases at V and 9 bases at J, with 18 bases between. The CDR3 sequence is CATFGEVPKAFF. In nucleotides, the CDR3 is TGTGCCACCTTCGGAGAAGTCCCAAAAGCTTTCTTT.

This clone showed up just a few times. The V and J genes are TRBV4-3 and TRBJ2-2; D is possibly TRBD1 (6 bases). This CDR3 contains 15 residues. The germline gives CDR1 LGHNA, CDR2 YSLEER. Trimming shortened V by 1 base and J by 3 bases, and 9 bases separated the two germline ends. CDR3 amino acids: CASSQGDTYTGELFF. The CDR3 DNA sequence: TGCGCCAGCAGCCAAGGGGACACCTACACCGGGGAGCTGTTTTTT.

The chain has TRBV28 and TRBJ2-1; 10 bases agree with TRBD1. This CDR3 is built from 14 residues. The V segment lost 9 bases and the J segment 5 bases; nucleotides outside the gene matches: 7. Germline V lookup: CDR1 MDHEN, CDR2 SYDVKM. CDR3 residues: CASRTGQGHNEQFF. CDR3 DNA sequence: TGTGCCAGTCGTACGGGACAGGGGCACAATGAGCAGTTCTTC.

The CDR3 bases are TGTGCTAGTGGGTTTGGGAGCGGGCGCACTGAAGCTTTCTTT. Its protein is CASGFGSGRTEAFF. This rearrangement joins TRBV12-5 to TRBJ1-1; D is ambiguous. This CDR3 spans 14 amino acids. Germline CDR1 LGHNT, CDR2 FRNRAP. Trimming stripped 6 bases from V and 4 bases from J, with 15 bases between.

V is TRBV3-1 (or the pseudogene TRBV3-2) and J is TRBJ2-7; D not certain. V lost 4 bases, J lost 2 bases, and 6 bases lay in between. Per the germline V gene, CDR1 is LGHDT and CDR2 is YNNKEL (reference sequence). The CDR3 is 12 amino acids. The CDR3 DNA reads TGTGCCAGCAGCCGAGACGCCTACGAGCAGTACTTC. Protein: CASSRDAYEQYF.